Presented here are 29 T cell receptor beta chains from one specimen sequenced in a study of beta chain features in type 1 diabetes. Expressed TCRB transcripts were sequenced after all isolated RNA was converted to cDNA. The data were produced by immunoSEQ multiplex PCR, yet TCRdb's version contains in-frame clones alone and is incomplete. The sample carries about 150,000 clones, roughly 8% recorded once. The sequenced sample was central memory CD4+ T cells from blood. The receptors derive from a man aged 18 to 29 in good health.

The chain employs TRBV7-2 and TRBJ2-5; 7 bases align to TRBD1. Germline loops: CDR1 SGHTA, CDR2 FQGNSA. The CDR3 is made up of 14 amino acids. Unmatched junction bases numbered 2, after V lost 4 bases and J lost 0 bases. The CDR3 bases are TGTGCCAGCAGCTCAACAGGGGACCAAGAGACCCAGTACTTC. Translation: CASSSTGDQETQYF.

This sequence joins TRBV7-9 and TRBJ2-1; TRBD2 matches at 10 bases. The V and J ends lost 3 bases and 7 bases, in that order; junction bases with no gene match: 12. CDR3 length: 17 residues. CDR1 SEHNR and CDR2 FQNEAQ come from the germline V gene (reference sequence). The CDR3 sequence is CASSLNSGRLNGNEQFF. DNA of the CDR3: TGTGCCAGCAGCTTGAATAGCGGGAGGTTAAATGGAAATGAGCAGTTCTTC.

This clone was detected many times. The chain links TRBV4-2 to TRBJ2-7; no definite D call. The CDR3 has 13 amino acids. The germline V gene has CDR1 LGHNA and CDR2 YNFKEQ. V dropped 0 bases and J dropped 7 bases, with 10 bases sitting between them. The CDR3 nucleotides are TGTGCCAGCAGCCAAGAGAACCTACGGGAGCAGTACTTC. Translated, it gives CASSQENLREQYF.

This CDR3 reads CASSSAMTGTARGETQYF. Written as DNA, the CDR3 is TGTGCCAGCAGTTCCGCGATGACCGGGACAGCACGGGGAGAGACCCAGTACTTC. This rearrangement joins TRBV5-4 to TRBJ2-5; TRBD1 agrees at 7 bases. The J segment lost 4 bases and the V segment lost 5 bases, leaving 20 bases of the junction unmatched. The CDR3 totals 18 residues. CDR1 is SGHNT and CDR2 is YYREEE in the germline V gene (reference sequence).

This clone occurred many times. The chain is built from TRBV28 and TRBJ2-4, with 10 positions matching TRBD2. Germline CDR1 is MDHEN and CDR2 is SYDVKM. V shed 7 bases, J shed 2 bases, and the junction held 5 bases outside the gene matches. CDR3 length: 15 amino acids. The CDR3: CASNPSGSTKNIQYF. The CDR3 nucleotides are TGTGCCAGCAACCCTAGCGGGAGTACCAAAAACATTCAGTACTTC.

The chain is built from TRBV6-5 and TRBJ2-7; a weak D match, TRBD2 (6 bases). With 4 bases removed from V and 3 bases from J, the gap between germline ends came to 16 bases. CDR1 is MNHEY and CDR2 is SVGAGI in the germline V gene. The CDR3 totals 15 residues. DNA of the CDR3: TGTGCCAGCAGTTTAGGCGGGGTAGCCTTCTACGAGCAGTACTTC. It encodes CASSLGGVAFYEQYF.

The chain uses TRBV20-1 and TRBJ2-4; no clear D. In germline, CDR1 is DFQATT, CDR2 SNEGSKA (reference sequence). This CDR3 comprises 11 residues. Trimming shortened V by 5 bases and J by 6 bases, and 8 bases separated the two germline ends. CDR3 sequence reads: CSAEASNIQYF. In nucleotides, the CDR3 is TGCAGTGCTGAGGCATCAAACATTCAGTACTTC.

The rearrangement uses TRBV7-2 and TRBJ1-1; 7 bases are a match to TRBD1. This CDR3 has 15 residues. Trimming cost V 5 bases and J 4 bases; bases outside gene matches: 10. Germline CDR1 reads SGHTA; CDR2 reads FQGNSA. CDR3 sequence (DNA): TGTGCCAGCAGCCCCGACAGGGTTTCGGTCACTGAAGCTTTCTTT. Protein sequence: CASSPDRVSVTEAFF.

This clone turned up a few times. The chain combines TRBV6-5 with TRBJ2-4; 8 bases match TRBD2. CDR1 is MNHEY and CDR2 is SVGAGI in the germline V gene. The CDR3 is made up of 15 amino acids. Losses at the gene ends were 6 bases for V and 7 bases for J; bases not matched to a gene: 11. CDR3 region: CASRSGGARGNIQYF. CDR3 bases: TGTGCCAGCAGATCGGGAGGGGCCCGCGGGAACATTCAGTACTTC.

This clone was observed many times. V and J are TRBV7-2 and TRBJ2-3; D ambiguous. The CDR3 sequence is 13 residues long. Germline loops: CDR1 SGHTA, CDR2 FQGNSA. Trimming took off 8 bases at V and 7 bases at J, with 16 bases between the two ends. The CDR3 is CASAMSTLNTQYF. In nucleotides, the CDR3 is TGTGCCAGCGCCATGAGTACGTTAAATACGCAGTATTTT.

This clone was counted a few times. The V and J genes are TRBV7-6 and TRBJ1-5; 8 bases line up with TRBD1. Per the germline V gene, CDR1 is SGHVS and CDR2 is FNYEAQ. V was clipped by 1 base and J by 7 bases; unmatched bases: 6. The CDR3 consists of 15 residues. The CDR3 here is CASSLGGQGRQPQHF. The CDR3, as DNA: TGTGCCAGCAGCTTAGGTGGACAGGGTCGGCAGCCCCAGCATTTT. The complete variable domain, with remaining parts taken from reference TRBV7-6 and TRBJ1-5, reads GAGVSQSPRYKVTKRGQDVALRCDPISGHVSLYWYRQALGQGPEFLTYFNYEAQQDKSGLPNDRFSAERPEGSISTLTIQRTEQRDSAMYRCASSLGGQGRQPQHFGDGTRLSIL.

The genes are TRBV27 and TRBJ1-5; D possibly corresponds to TRBD1 (6 bases). From germline, CDR1 is MNHEY and CDR2 SMNVEV (reference sequence). There are 13 residues in the CDR3. Trimming removed 6 bases at V and 7 bases at J, with 13 bases between. In DNA form, the CDR3 reads TGTGCCAGCAGAAGTGGGGGGGCCCAGCCCCAGCATTTT. Its translation is CASRSGGAQPQHF.

This clone was observed a few times. This chain connects TRBV16 to TRBJ1-4; D is possibly TRBD1 (5 bases). The CDR3 has 17 residues. V dropped 2 bases and J dropped 5 bases, with 18 bases sitting between them. Germline CDR1 KGHSY, CDR2 FQNENV. CDR3 amino acids: CASSQGRGGGSNEKLFF. The CDR3, as DNA: TGTGCCAGCAGCCAAGGGAGGGGCGGAGGATCAAATGAAAAACTGTTTTTT.

This clone was seen only a few times. The chain employs TRBV7-6 and TRBJ1-6, with D unresolved. Trimming took off 5 bases at V and 0 bases at J, with 14 bases between the two ends. The CDR3 runs to 17 residues. CDR1 is SGHVS, CDR2 FNYEAQ, per germline. In DNA form, the CDR3 reads TGTGCCAGCAGCAGAAATAATCGGGTCTCCTATAATTCACCCCTCCACTTT. Its protein is CASSRNNRVSYNSPLHF. The whole variable domain, remainder taken from reference TRBV7-6 and TRBJ1-6, is GAGVSQSPRYKVTKRGQDVALRCDPISGHVSLYWYRQALGQGPEFLTYFNYEAQQDKSGLPNDRFSAERPEGSISTLTIQRTEQRDSAMYRCASSRNNRVSYNSPLHFGNGTRLTVT.

The chain carries TRBV6-1 and TRBJ1-1; 9 bases line up with TRBD1. Losses at the gene ends were 5 bases for V and 5 bases for J; bases not matched to a gene: 6. Per germline, CDR1 MNHNS and CDR2 SASEGT. The CDR3 consists of 14 residues. For the CDR3, the DNA is TGTGCCAGCAGTCTCGACAGGGGGAGGACTGAAGCTTTCTTT. Its protein product is CASSLDRGRTEAFF.

V gene TRBV4-3 combines with J gene TRBJ2-3; D is possibly TRBD2 (5 bases). Per the germline V gene, CDR1 is LGHNA and CDR2 is YSLEER. The CDR3 is made up of 15 amino acids. V was cut by 6 bases and J by 0 bases, with 13 bases left in between. The CDR3: CASRVQRTSTDTQYF. For the CDR3, the DNA is TGCGCCAGCAGAGTACAGAGGACTAGCACAGATACGCAGTATTTT.

This clone came up once. This chain links TRBV10-3 with TRBJ2-7, with a weak D call TRBD2 (5 bases). CDR1 is ENHRY, CDR2 SYGVKD, per germline. The CDR3 has 14 amino acids. V lost 8 bases and J lost 3, with 17 bases in between. CDR3 protein: CAIGSSGANYEQYF. In DNA form, the CDR3 reads TGTGCCATCGGTTCGAGCGGAGCTAACTACGAGCAGTACTTC.

V usage is TRBV13 and J usage is TRBJ2-1, with 9 bases fitting TRBD2. Unmatched junction bases numbered 9, after V lost 3 bases and J lost 3 bases. The CDR3 sequence is 17 residues long. The germline V gene has CDR1 PRHDT and CDR2 FYEKMQ (reference sequence). CDR3 in DNA: TGTGCCAGCAGCTTCAGGACTAGCGAGGGGCGCTACAATGAGCAGTTCTTC. It translates to CASSFRTSEGRYNEQFF.

This clone was counted only a few times. The V gene is TRBV7-2, the J gene TRBJ2-2; 9 bases are a match to TRBD1. The germline V gene has CDR1 SGHTA and CDR2 FQGNSA. The CDR3 has 16 amino acids. V shed 5 bases, J shed 6 bases, and the junction held 10 bases outside the gene matches. The CDR3 region is CASSVRDRALSGELFF. Written as DNA, the CDR3 is TGTGCCAGCAGCGTCCGGGACAGGGCCCTATCCGGGGAGCTGTTTTTT.

This clone was observed at least ten times. The rearrangement uses TRBV18 and TRBJ2-7; possible D gene TRBD2, 5 bases. V was shortened by 5 bases and J by 2 bases, with 13 bases between the two germline ends. The CDR3 totals 14 residues. Germline V gene data show CDR1 as KGHSH and CDR2 as LQKENI. This CDR3 reads CASSKEDGAYEQYF. The CDR3 DNA follows: TGTGCCAGCTCAAAGGAGGACGGAGCCTACGAGCAGTACTTC.

This clone was seen repeatedly, ten times or more. V usage is TRBV15 and J usage is TRBJ2-2, with TRBD2 matching 9 bases. Germline CDR1 reads LNHNV; CDR2 reads YYDKDF (reference sequence). V was pared by 1 base and J by 5 bases, with 2 bases of the junction left unmatched. This CDR3 spans 15 amino acids. The chain's CDR3 is CATSRGLAGTGELFF. DNA of the CDR3: TGTGCCACCAGCAGAGGTCTAGCGGGGACCGGGGAGCTGTTTTTT.

This CDR3 reads CASSPRTGENTEAFF. The CDR3 region has the DNA TGTGCCAGCTCACCCCGGACAGGGGAGAACACTGAAGCTTTCTTT. The chain couples TRBV18 to TRBJ1-1; the match to TRBD1 covers 9 bases. Unmatched junction bases numbered 3, after V lost 3 bases and J lost 1 base. The length of the CDR3 is 15 residues. The germline V gene encodes CDR1 KGHSH and CDR2 LQKENI.

The CDR3 bases are TGTGCCAGCAGAAAAATGCGGGACAGGGGGTCCAATGAGCAGTTCTTC. It codes for CASRKMRDRGSNEQFF. The chain links TRBV6-6 to TRBJ2-1; 11 nucleotides match TRBD1. The V segment lost 6 bases and the J segment 6 bases; nucleotides outside the gene matches: 10. The CDR3 sequence is 16 residues long. The germline gives CDR1 MNHNY, CDR2 SVGAGI (reference sequence).

The V and J genes are TRBV18 and TRBJ1-2; D perhaps matches TRBD1 (6 bases). The CDR3 extends over 14 amino acids. Trimming stripped 2 bases from V and 7 bases from J, with 14 bases between. Germline V gives CDR1 KGHSH, CDR2 LQKENI. The CDR3 protein is CASSPERGGRGYTF. CDR3 sequence (DNA): TGTGCCAGCTCACCAGAACGAGGGGGTCGTGGCTACACCTTC.

This clone was detected a few times. The V call is TRBV30, the J call TRBJ1-2; tentative D call: TRBD1 (5 bases). Trimming cost V 0 bases and J 4 bases, with 18 bases left between them. The CDR3 runs to 16 residues. Germline V gives CDR1 GTSNPN, CDR2 SVGIG (reference sequence). For the CDR3, the DNA is TGTGCCTGGAGTGTATTCGGGGGGGGACCGACCTATGGCTACACCTTC. It yields the protein CAWSVFGGGPTYGYTF.

This chain joins TRBV27 and TRBJ1-5, with D perhaps TRBD1 (6 bases). The CDR3 sequence is 15 residues long. From germline, CDR1 is MNHEY and CDR2 SMNVEV (reference sequence). V dropped 2 bases and J dropped 2 bases, with 10 bases sitting between them. The CDR3, as DNA: TGTGCCAGCAGTTTAATAACAGGGCGCAATCAGCCCCAGCATTTT. It translates to CASSLITGRNQPQHF.

The chain combines TRBV7-2 with TRBJ2-3; 8 bases fit TRBD2. After removal of 4 bases from V and 5 bases from J, the junction contained 5 bases not matched to a gene. Germline CDR1 SGHTA, CDR2 FQGNSA. The CDR3 runs to 14 residues. In nucleotides, the CDR3 is TGTGCCAGCAGCTCGGGACTAGTGAAAGATACGCAGTATTTT. This sequence encodes CASSSGLVKDTQYF.

The table lists this clone with a few counts. This chain uses TRBV15 with TRBJ1-2, with D possibly TRBD1 on 5 matching bases. Germline CDR1 and CDR2: LNHNV and YYDKDF (reference sequence). The CDR3 has 16 amino acids. Trimming cost V 4 bases and J 0 bases, with 15 bases left between them. DNA of the CDR3: TGTGCCACCAGCACCTTCCCCCGGGGGGCTAACTATGGCTACACCTTC. This sequence encodes CATSTFPRGANYGYTF.

This clone was detected a few times. J is TRBJ2-3 and V is TRBV5-1, with TRBD1 matching 9 bases. Germline trimming cut 4 bases from V and 3 bases from J; bases unmatched to any gene: 6. Germline CDR1 is SGHRS and CDR2 is YFSETQ. The CDR3 contains 15 residues. CDR3 sequence reads: CASSASGTGTDTQYF. Written as DNA, the CDR3 is TGCGCCAGCAGCGCCTCCGGGACAGGGACAGATACGCAGTATTTT.